These 22 T cell receptor beta chains were all obtained from the same sample, sequenced in a study of blood T cell repertoires in COVID-19 (dated by TCRdb to the early 2020s). Library preparation was by the immunoSEQ multiplex PCR assay. The source is immuneACCESS, and TCRdb retained only in-frame sequences with V and J called. Part of the clones is not carried over; for the studies checked, unresolved V genes explain less than half of this, and the remainder is unexplained. The sample table records tens of thousands of clones; around 79% of these occur just once. Approximately 30% of the sample lies in the top ten. Sequenced: peripheral blood. The receptors derive from a human donor in a cohort sampled during active COVID-19.

This chain links TRBV10-3 with TRBJ1-3; the match to TRBD1 covers 8 bases. The CDR3 spans 16 residues. With 6 bases clipped from V and 3 bases from J, the junction kept 10 bases outside the gene matches. Germline V gene lookup returns CDR1 ENHRY and CDR2 SYGVKD. The CDR3 spells CAISSRPGQDGNTIYF. The CDR3 coding sequence is TGTGCCATCAGCAGCCGTCCGGGACAGGATGGAAACACCATATATTTT.

This sequence joins TRBV18 and TRBJ1-1; 8 nucleotides match TRBD1. The CDR3 has 15 amino acids. CDR1 and CDR2 from the germline V gene are KGHSH and LQKENI. V lost 2 bases to trimming and J lost 4 bases; unmatched junction nucleotides: 6. This chain's CDR3 is CASSPGQGRSTEAFF. CDR3 DNA sequence: TGTGCCAGCTCACCAGGACAGGGAAGGTCCACTGAAGCTTTCTTT.

This clone has just one count. The chain links TRBV5-6 to TRBJ2-1; D unresolved. V dropped 4 bases and J dropped 7 bases, with 21 bases sitting between them. The length of the CDR3 is 16 residues. Germline assignment: CDR1 SGHDT and CDR2 YYEEEE. Written as DNA, the CDR3 is TGTGCCAGCAGCAGGTCCGGGTCGGTCTTTTATAATGAGCAGTTCTTC. This translates into CASSRSGSVFYNEQFF.

The V gene is TRBV7-9, the J gene TRBJ2-3, with D perhaps TRBD2 (5 bases). Germline CDR1 reads SEHNR; CDR2 reads FQNEAQ (reference sequence). This CDR3 spans 15 amino acids. Trimming shortened V by 4 bases and J by 8 bases, and 19 bases separated the two germline ends. The CDR3 is CASSSGLDLRSTQYF. DNA for the CDR3: TGTGCCAGCAGCTCCGGACTGGACCTACGTAGTACGCAGTATTTT.

The rearrangement joins TRBV7-2 to TRBJ2-1; D ambiguous. The CDR3 runs to 13 residues. V was pared by 4 bases and J by 7 bases, with 11 bases between. CDR1 and CDR2 from the germline V gene are SGHTA and FQGNSA. DNA for the CDR3: TGTGCCAGCAGCTCTAGTGGGTTAAATGAGCAGTTCTTC. It yields the protein CASSSSGLNEQFF. Combining the CDR3 with reference TRBV7-2 and TRBJ2-1 gives the whole variable domain GAGVSQSPSNKVTEKGKDVELRCDPISGHTALYWYRQSLGQGLEFLIYFQGNSAPDKSGLPSDRFSAERTGGSVSTLTIQRTQQEDSAVYLCASSSSGLNEQFFGPGTRLTVL.

This chain links TRBV28 with TRBJ2-5; D is possibly TRBD2 (6 bases). CDR1 MDHEN and CDR2 SYDVKM come from the germline V gene. Trimming took 3 bases from V and 3 from J, leaving 14 bases between them. The CDR3 runs 15 residues. The CDR3 nucleotides read TGTGCCAGCAGTTTGGGTGGAACGGGAGAAGAGACCCAGTACTTC. Its translation: CASSLGGTGEETQYF. Filled out from reference TRBV28 and TRBJ2-5, the complete variable domain reads DVKVTQSSRYLVKRTGEKVFLECVQDMDHENMFWYRQDPGLGLRLIYFSYDVKMKEKGDIPEGYSVSREKKERFSLILESASTNQTSMYLCASSLGGTGEETQYFGPGTRLLVL.

V gene TRBV6-5 combines with J gene TRBJ2-7; TRBD2 might be the D (6 bases). The V gene lost 0 bases and the J gene lost 4 bases, with 13 bases spanning the gap. Germline V lookup: CDR1 MNHEY, CDR2 SVGAGI. The length of the CDR3 is 15 residues. The DNA for the CDR3 is TGTGCCAGCAGTTACTCGGGCGCGGGAACTTACGAGCAGTACTTC. Its protein product is CASSYSGAGTYEQYF.

V and J are TRBV7-2 and TRBJ2-2; 11 bases agree with TRBD1. V lost 5 bases, J lost 7 bases, and 6 bases stayed unmatched. The CDR3 is 15 residues long. Germline values: CDR1 SGHTA, CDR2 FQGNSA. The CDR3 sequence is CASSPWTGGGGELFF. The CDR3 coding sequence is TGTGCCAGCAGCCCGTGGACAGGGGGCGGCGGGGAGCTGTTTTTT.

This chain joins TRBV2 and TRBJ2-1, with 7 positions matching TRBD2. The ends lost 6 bases at V and 5 bases at J; junction bases unmatched: 10. This CDR3 comprises 15 residues. CDR1 SNHLY and CDR2 FYNNEI come from the germline V gene. The CDR3 here is CASSMGTNIDNEQFF. Here the CDR3 DNA reads TGTGCCAGCAGCATGGGGACTAACATTGACAATGAGCAGTTCTTC.

J is TRBJ1-1 and V is TRBV11-3; possibly TRBD1 for D (5 bases). The CDR3 contains 15 residues. V lost 5 bases and J lost 1, with 14 bases in between. Germline lookup yields CDR1 SGHNT and CDR2 YENEEA. The CDR3: CASSRRGGKNTEAFF. The CDR3 region has the DNA TGTGCCAGCAGCCGACGGGGGGGAAAGAACACTGAAGCTTTCTTT.

Here the CDR3 reads CSVDGAGGPVQFF. In DNA form, the CDR3 reads TGCAGCGTTGATGGGGCGGGAGGGCCCGTGCAGTTCTTC. The chain recombines TRBV29-1 with TRBJ2-1; 9 nucleotides agree with TRBD2. From germline, CDR1 is SQVTM and CDR2 ANQGSEA. The junction had 9 bases not matched to a gene; V was cut back by 3 bases and J by 12 bases. The CDR3 extends over 13 amino acids.

V usage is TRBV27 and J usage is TRBJ2-7, with 8 nucleotides matching TRBD1. Germline V gene sequence: CDR1 MNHEY, CDR2 SMNVEV (reference sequence). This CDR3 contains 12 residues. CDR3 nucleotide sequence: TGTGCTTCACAGGGGGACTCCTACGAGCAGTACTTC. Encoded protein: CASQGDSYEQYF.

This clone has ten or more counts. V and J are TRBV7-6 and TRBJ2-1; 11 bases fit TRBD2. Per germline, CDR1 SGHVS and CDR2 FNYEAQ. The CDR3 loop spans 15 amino acids. V was pared by 5 bases and J by 4 bases, with 4 bases of the junction left unmatched. CDR3 DNA: TGTGCCAGCAGCCTGGGACTAGCGGCTTACAATGAGCAGTTCTTC. Amino acids: CASSLGLAAYNEQFF.

The CDR3 region is CASRVQGSGELFF. CDR3 sequence (DNA): TGTGCCAGCAGAGTCCAGGGCTCCGGGGAGCTGTTTTTT. The V and J genes are TRBV11-2 and TRBJ2-2; D perhaps matches TRBD1 (5 bases). The CDR3 is made up of 13 amino acids. Trimming shortened V by 6 bases and J by 6 bases, and 11 bases separated the two germline ends. Per the germline V gene, CDR1 is SGHAT and CDR2 is FQNNGV.

The chain is built from TRBV24-1 and TRBJ2-3; 9 bases line up with TRBD2. CDR3 size: 15 residues. From germline, CDR1 is KGHDR and CDR2 SFDVKD. V gave up 5 bases and J gave up 4 bases; unmatched junction bases: 6. The CDR3 bases are TGTGCCACCAGTGCTGGCGGGAGGGCCGCAGATACGCAGTATTTT. Amino acids: CATSAGGRAADTQYF.

This chain links TRBV7-8 with TRBJ2-1, with a weak D call TRBD2 (6 bases). Trimming cost V 0 bases and J 2 bases, with 17 bases left between them. Per germline, CDR1 SGHVS and CDR2 FQNEAQ. The CDR3 has 18 amino acids. The DNA of the CDR3 is TGTGCCAGCAGCTTAGCGGCTAGCGACCTTACCGCCTACAATGAGCAGTTCTTC. This encodes CASSLAASDLTAYNEQFF.

The sample holds one count of this clone. The V and J genes are TRBV6-4 and TRBJ1-2; D might be TRBD1 (5 bases). CDR3 length: 12 residues. Deletions cut 2 bases from V and 4 bases from J, with 5 bases between. Germline V gives CDR1 MRHNA, CDR2 SNTAGT. DNA of the CDR3: TGTGCCAGCAGTGACAGGGGCTATGGCTACACCTTC. Protein product: CASSDRGYGYTF.

The gene calls are TRBV7-2 and TRBJ1-2; a weak D match, TRBD1 (5 bases). This CDR3 comprises 15 residues. Germline V lookup: CDR1 SGHTA, CDR2 FQGNSA. Trimming stripped 2 bases from V and 5 bases from J, with 15 bases between. The CDR3 bases are TGTGCCAGCAGCTTATACCGAGACAGTACTTATGGCTACACCTTC. Translation gives CASSLYRDSTYGYTF.

The V and J genes are TRBV4-1 and TRBJ2-7; 13 nucleotides line up with TRBD2. Germline lookup yields CDR1 MGHRA and CDR2 YSYEKL. J was trimmed by 0 bases and V by 1 base; bases with no gene match: 3. The CDR3 consists of 17 residues. As DNA, the CDR3 is TGCGCCAGCAGCCAAGCCTGGACTAGCGGGAGCTCCTACGAGCAGTACTTC. It is translated as CASSQAWTSGSSYEQYF.

CDR3 nucleotide sequence: TGTGCCAGCAGCTTGGCTAGCGGGAGAGCTTACCAAGAGACCCAGTACTTC. It encodes CASSLASGRAYQETQYF. The genes are TRBV7-9 and TRBJ2-5; 10 bases agree with TRBD2. The CDR3 loop spans 17 amino acids. CDR1 and CDR2 from the germline V gene are SEHNR and FQNEAQ (reference sequence). V lost 3 bases, J lost 0 bases, and 7 bases stayed unmatched.

V and J are TRBV28 and TRBJ1-3, with 8 nucleotides matching TRBD1. Germline trimming cut 4 bases from V and 2 bases from J; bases unmatched to any gene: 1. Germline-derived CDR1 and CDR2 are MDHEN and SYDVKM. There are 14 residues in the CDR3. The CDR3 reads CASSSGGPGNTIYF. The CDR3 DNA follows: TGTGCCAGCAGTTCAGGGGGCCCTGGAAACACCATATATTTT.

CDR3: CASSVVTGDEQFF. The CDR3 nucleotides are TGTGCCAGCAGTGTGGTAACAGGGGATGAGCAGTTCTTC. V is TRBV6-4 and J is TRBJ2-1, with 7 bases identical to TRBD1. The junction had 5 bases not matched to a gene; V was cut back by 4 bases and J by 8 bases. Germline assignment: CDR1 MRHNA and CDR2 SNTAGT. The CDR3 contains 13 residues.